A single sample gave rise to the 2 T cell receptor beta chains below, sequenced in a study of blood T cell repertoires in COVID-19. Here immunoSEQ multiplex PCR was the method, and the copy in TCRdb shows in-frame clones only, minus some. The sample shows under 250,000 clones, about nine tenths of them seen only once. The sample taken for sequencing was peripheral blood. All receptors come from a man in his sixties who had recovered from COVID-19.

CDR3 sequence reads: CASSLDSNQPQHF. CDR3 bases: TGTGCCAGCTCTCTAGACAGTAATCAGCCCCAGCATTTT. This sequence joins TRBV18 and TRBJ1-5; D might be TRBD1 (5 bases). The germline V gene has CDR1 KGHSH and CDR2 LQKENI. This CDR3 contains 13 residues. Trimming took off 6 bases at V and 4 bases at J, with 10 bases between the two ends. The variable domain in full, with the rest retrieved from reference TRBV18 and TRBJ1-5, is NAGVMQNPRHLVRRRGQEARLRCSPMKGHSHVYWYRQLPEEGLKFMVYLQKENIIDESGMPKERFSAEFPKEGPSILRIQQVVRGDSAAYFCASSLDSNQPQHFGDGTRLSIL.

This sequence joins TRBV27 and TRBJ2-5; D might be TRBD1 (5 bases). Germline V CDR1 and CDR2: MNHEY, SMNVEV (reference sequence). The germline V and J ends were trimmed by 2 bases and 5 bases, with 9 bases remaining between them. The CDR3 totals 13 residues. The CDR3 spells CASSLNRGETQYF. The CDR3 DNA sequence: TGTGCCAGCAGTTTAAATAGGGGTGAGACCCAGTACTTC.